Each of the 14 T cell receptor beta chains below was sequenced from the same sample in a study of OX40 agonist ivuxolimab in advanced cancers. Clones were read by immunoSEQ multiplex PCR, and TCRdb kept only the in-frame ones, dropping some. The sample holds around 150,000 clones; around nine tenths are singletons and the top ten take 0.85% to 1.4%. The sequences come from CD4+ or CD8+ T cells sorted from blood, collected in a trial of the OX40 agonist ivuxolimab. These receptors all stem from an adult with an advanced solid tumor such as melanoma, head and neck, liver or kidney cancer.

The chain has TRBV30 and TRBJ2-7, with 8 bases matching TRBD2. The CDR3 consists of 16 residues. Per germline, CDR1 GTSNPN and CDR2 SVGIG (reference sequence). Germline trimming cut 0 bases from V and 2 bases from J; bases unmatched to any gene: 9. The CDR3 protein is CAWSVKYAGGPYEQYF. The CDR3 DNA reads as TGTGCCTGGAGTGTAAAGTACGCGGGAGGACCCTACGAGCAGTACTTC.

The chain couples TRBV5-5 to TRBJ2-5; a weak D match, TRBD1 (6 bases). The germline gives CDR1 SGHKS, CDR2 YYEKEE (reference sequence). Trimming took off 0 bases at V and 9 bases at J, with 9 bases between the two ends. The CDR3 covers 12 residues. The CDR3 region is CASSLAGAAQYF. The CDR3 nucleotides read TGTGCCAGCAGCTTGGCAGGGGCGGCCCAGTACTTC.

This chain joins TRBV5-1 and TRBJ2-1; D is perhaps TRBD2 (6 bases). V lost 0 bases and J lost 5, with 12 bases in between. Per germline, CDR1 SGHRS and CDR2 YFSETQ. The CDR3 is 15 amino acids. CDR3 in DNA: TGCGCCAGCAGCTTGGTTGCCGGGAGTAACAATGAGCAGTTCTTC. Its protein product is CASSLVAGSNNEQFF.

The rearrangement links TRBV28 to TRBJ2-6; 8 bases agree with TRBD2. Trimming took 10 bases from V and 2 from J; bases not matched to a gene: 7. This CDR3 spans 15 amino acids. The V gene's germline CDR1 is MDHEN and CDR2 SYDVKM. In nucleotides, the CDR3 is TGTGCCACCAGCCCCGGGGGGGCTGGGGCCAACGTCCTGACTTTC. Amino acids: CATSPGGAGANVLTF.

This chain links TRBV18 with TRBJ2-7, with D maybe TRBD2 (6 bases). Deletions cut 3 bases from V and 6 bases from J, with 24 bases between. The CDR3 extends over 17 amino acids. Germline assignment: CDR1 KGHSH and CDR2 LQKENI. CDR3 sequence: CASSPQSLRGPSSEQYF. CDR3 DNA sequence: TGTGCCAGCTCACCCCAAAGTCTGCGGGGTCCATCGTCCGAGCAGTACTTC. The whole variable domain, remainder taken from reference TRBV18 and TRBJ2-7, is NAGVMQNPRHLVRRRGQEARLRCSPMKGHSHVYWYRQLPEEGLKFMVYLQKENIIDESGMPKERFSAEFPKEGPSILRIQQVVRGDSAAYFCASSPQSLRGPSSEQYFGPGTRLTVT.

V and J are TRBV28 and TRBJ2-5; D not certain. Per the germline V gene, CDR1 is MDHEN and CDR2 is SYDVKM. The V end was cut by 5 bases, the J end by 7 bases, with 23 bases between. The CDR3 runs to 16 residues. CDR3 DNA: TGTGCCAGCAGTCGAGAAAGCAGAGTAAGTGCTGCGACCCAGTACTTC. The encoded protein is CASSRESRVSAATQYF.

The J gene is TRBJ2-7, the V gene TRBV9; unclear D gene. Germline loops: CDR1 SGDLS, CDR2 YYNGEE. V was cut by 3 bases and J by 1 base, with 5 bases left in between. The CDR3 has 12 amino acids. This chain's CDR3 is CASSGSSYEQYF. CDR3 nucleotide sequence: TGTGCCAGCAGCGGGTCGTCCTACGAGCAGTACTTC.

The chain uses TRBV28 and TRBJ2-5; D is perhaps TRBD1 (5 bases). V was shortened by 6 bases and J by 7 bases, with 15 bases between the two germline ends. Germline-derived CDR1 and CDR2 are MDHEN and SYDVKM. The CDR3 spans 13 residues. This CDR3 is CASRVGRVGTQYF. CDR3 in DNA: TGTGCCAGCAGGGTCGGCAGGGTTGGGACCCAGTACTTC.

The CDR3 region has the DNA TGTGCCAGCAGCGCGGACAGGGGCAGGGAGACCCAGTACTTC. The encoded protein is CASSADRGRETQYF. The chain uses TRBV9 and TRBJ2-5, with 9 bases identical to TRBD1. Losses at the gene ends were 3 bases for V and 5 bases for J; bases not matched to a gene: 5. The CDR3 length is 14 residues. From germline, CDR1 is SGDLS and CDR2 YYNGEE.

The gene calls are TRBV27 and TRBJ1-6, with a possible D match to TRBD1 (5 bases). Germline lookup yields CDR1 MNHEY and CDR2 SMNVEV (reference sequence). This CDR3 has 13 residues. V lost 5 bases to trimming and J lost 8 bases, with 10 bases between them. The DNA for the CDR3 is TGTGCCAGCAGTCCCACCAGGGATTCACCCCTCCACTTT. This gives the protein CASSPTRDSPLHF.

Here the CDR3 reads CAWSSDRVAHQPQHF. Written as DNA, the CDR3 is TGTGCCTGGAGTAGCGACAGGGTCGCACATCAGCCCCAGCATTTT. The V gene is TRBV30, the J gene TRBJ1-5, with 7 bases aligning to TRBD1. With 2 bases clipped from V and 5 bases from J, the junction kept 9 bases outside the gene matches. Germline V gene data show CDR1 as GTSNPN and CDR2 as SVGIG (reference sequence). The CDR3 is made up of 15 amino acids.

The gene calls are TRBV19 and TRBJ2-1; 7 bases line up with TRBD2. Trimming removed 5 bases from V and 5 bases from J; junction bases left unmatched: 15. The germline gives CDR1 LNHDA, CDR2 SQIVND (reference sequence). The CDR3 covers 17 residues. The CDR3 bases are TGTGCCAGTAGTCCGCGGGGACTAATCTCCCGGAACAATGAGCAGTTCTTC. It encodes CASSPRGLISRNNEQFF.

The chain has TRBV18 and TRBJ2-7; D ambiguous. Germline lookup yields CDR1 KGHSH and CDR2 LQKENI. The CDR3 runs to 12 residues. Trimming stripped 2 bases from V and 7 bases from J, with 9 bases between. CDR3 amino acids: CASSPYQSEQYF. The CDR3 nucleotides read TGTGCCAGCTCACCATATCAGTCGGAGCAGTACTTC.

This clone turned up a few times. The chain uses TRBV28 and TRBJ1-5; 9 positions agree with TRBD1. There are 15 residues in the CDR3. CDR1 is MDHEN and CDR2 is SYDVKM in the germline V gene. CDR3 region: CASATAGQGHQPQHF. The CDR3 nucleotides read TGTGCGAGCGCCACAGCGGGACAGGGACATCAGCCCCAGCATTTT.